This TCR beta chain was captured in a study of OX40 agonist ivuxolimab in advanced cancers. The assay was immunoSEQ multiplex PCR, and TCRdb's table has in-frame clones only and misses some. This sample has 70,000 to 80,000 clones, with roughly 87% found just once. The CDR3 totals 13 residues. Trimming pared 7 bases from V and 7 bases from J, leaving 13 bases between. Per the germline V gene, CDR1 is SNHLY and CDR2 is FYNNEI. This clone was seen only once. The receptor comes from an adult with an advanced solid tumor such as melanoma, head and neck, liver or kidney cancer. Sample: CD4+ or CD8+ T cells sorted from blood, taken in a trial of the OX40 agonist ivuxolimab. J is TRBJ1-4 and V is TRBV2, with D perhaps TRBD1 (6 bases). Here the CDR3 reads CASTRGLSEKLFF. CDR3 nucleotide sequence: TGTGCCAGCACCAGGGGACTTAGTGAAAAACTGTTTTTT.